The sequence of this T cell receptor beta chain was determined in a study of cytomegalovirus exposure and HLA in healthy donors. The CDR3 is 15 residues long. The germline V gene has CDR1 SGHDT and CDR2 YYEEEE. Losses at the gene ends were 4 bases for V and 0 bases for J; bases not matched to a gene: 6. The method was immunoSEQ multiplex PCR; TCRdb's version includes in-frame clones alone and lacks a portion of them. Among roughly 250,000 clones listed, roughly 86% were seen once. Sequences were obtained from PBMCs. The rearrangement uses TRBV5-6 and TRBJ2-7; 8 positions match TRBD1. The clonotype was recovered from a woman between 25 and 40 years old in good health and CMV-seropositive. The CDR3: CASSIPGQDSYEQYF. CDR3 in DNA: TGTGCCAGCAGCATACCGGGACAGGACTCCTACGAGCAGTACTTC. The full variable domain, in which reference TRBV5-6 and TRBJ2-7 provide the parts outside the CDR3, is DAGVTQSPTHLIKTRGQQVTLRCSPKSGHDTVSWYQQALGQGPQFIFQYYEEEERQRGNFPDRFSGHQFPNYSSELNVNALLLGDSALYLCASSIPGQDSYEQYFGPGTRLTVT.